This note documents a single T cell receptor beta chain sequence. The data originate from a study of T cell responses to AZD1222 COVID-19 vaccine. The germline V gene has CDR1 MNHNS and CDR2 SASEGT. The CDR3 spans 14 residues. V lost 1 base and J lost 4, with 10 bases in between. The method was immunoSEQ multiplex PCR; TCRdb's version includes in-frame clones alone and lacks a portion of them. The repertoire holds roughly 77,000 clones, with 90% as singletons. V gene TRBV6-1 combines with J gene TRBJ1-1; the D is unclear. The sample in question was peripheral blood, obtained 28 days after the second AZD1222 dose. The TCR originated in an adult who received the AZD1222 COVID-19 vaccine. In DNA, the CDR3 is TGTGCCAGCAGTGAAGAACGCCGGCCCACTGAAGCTTTCTTT. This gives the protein CASSEERRPTEAFF.